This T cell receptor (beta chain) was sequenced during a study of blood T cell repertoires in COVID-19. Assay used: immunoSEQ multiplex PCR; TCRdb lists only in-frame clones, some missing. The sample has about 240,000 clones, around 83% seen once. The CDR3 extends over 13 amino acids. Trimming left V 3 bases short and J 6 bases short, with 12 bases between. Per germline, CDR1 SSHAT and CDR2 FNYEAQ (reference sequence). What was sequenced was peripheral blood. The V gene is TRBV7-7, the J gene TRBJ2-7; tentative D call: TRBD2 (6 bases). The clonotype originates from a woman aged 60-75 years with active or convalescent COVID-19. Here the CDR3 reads CASSFSGKSEQYF. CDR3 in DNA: TGTGCCAGCAGCTTTAGCGGCAAAAGCGAGCAGTACTTC.